One and the same sample provided the 24 T cell receptor beta chains below, sequenced in a study of T cell responses to AZD1222 COVID-19 vaccine. Sequencing was performed with immunoSEQ multiplex PCR; in TCRdb, only in-frame clones are kept and a portion is missing. The sample lists 90,000 to 100,000 clones, around 89% occurring once. Material: peripheral blood, obtained on day 0 of AZD1222 vaccination. The receptors were sampled from an adult in good health.

The gene calls are TRBV7-2 and TRBJ2-3; 9 bases align to TRBD2. The V segment lost 5 bases and the J segment 5 bases; nucleotides outside the gene matches: 5. This CDR3 has 14 residues. Per germline, CDR1 SGHTA and CDR2 FQGNSA. The CDR3 nucleotides read TGTGCCAGCAGCCCGGGCGGGGGGGGAGATACGCAGTATTTT. Residues: CASSPGGGGDTQYF. The complete variable domain, with remaining parts taken from reference TRBV7-2 and TRBJ2-3, reads GAGVSQSPSNKVTEKGKDVELRCDPISGHTALYWYRQSLGQGLEFLIYFQGNSAPDKSGLPSDRFSAERTGGSVSTLTIQRTQQEDSAVYLCASSPGGGGDTQYFGPGTRLTVL.

This clone has a single count. The same CDR3 is also encoded by other DNA sequences in this sample. J is TRBJ1-1 and V is TRBV7-9; unclear D gene. The CDR3 extends over 13 amino acids. With 3 bases removed from V and 1 base from J, the gap between germline ends came to 6 bases. CDR1 and CDR2 (germline): SEHNR, FQNEAQ (reference sequence). CDR3 amino acids: CASSFDGNTEAFF. CDR3 nucleotide sequence: TGTGCCAGCAGCTTCGACGGGAACACTGAAGCTTTCTTT. Full variable domain (remainder filled in from reference TRBV7-9 and TRBJ1-1): DTGVSQNPRHKITKRGQNVTFRCDPISEHNRLYWYRQTLGQGPEFLTYFQNEAQLEKSRLLSDRFSAERPKGSFSTLEIQRTEQGDSAMYLCASSFDGNTEAFFGQGTRLTVV.

The chain has TRBV5-8 and TRBJ2-1; 7 nucleotides line up with TRBD2. Unmatched junction bases numbered 18, after V lost 3 bases and J lost 0 bases. The CDR3 covers 20 residues. Looked up from germline, CDR1 is SGHTS and CDR2 is YDEGEE. The CDR3 nucleotides are TGTGCCAGCAGCTCCACTCTCACTAGTCTAGCGGAGAGCTCCTACAATGAGCAGTTCTTC. It specifies CASSSTLTSLAESSYNEQFF.

The rearrangement joins TRBV29-1 to TRBJ1-2; tentatively, D is TRBD1 (6 bases). The germline V and J ends were trimmed by 4 bases and 13 bases, with 16 bases remaining between them. The CDR3 runs to 11 residues. Germline V gene data show CDR1 as SQVTM and CDR2 as ANQGSEA. The DNA for the CDR3 is TGCAGCGTTGCGGACAGTGACCTGTTCACCTTC. It specifies CSVADSDLFTF.

This clone was observed a single time. The chain links TRBV10-3 to TRBJ2-2; 7 positions match TRBD1. V gave up 10 bases and J gave up 7 bases; unmatched junction bases: 6. The V gene's germline CDR1 is ENHRY and CDR2 SYGVKD. There are 12 residues in the CDR3. The CDR3: CATRTGDGELFF. CDR3 in DNA: TGTGCCACACGGACAGGTGACGGGGAGCTGTTTTTT.

As regards this clone: At one end, the junction sequence differs from germline, possibly due to a read error. The chain joins TRBV7-7 to TRBJ2-1; D is possibly TRBD2 (6 bases). The CDR3 covers 16 residues. Looked up from germline, CDR1 is SSHAT and CDR2 is FNYEAQ (reference sequence). The CDR3 loop is CASSPLSPGSLAEQFF. The CDR3 coding sequence is TGTGCTAGCAGCCCTCTAAGCCCCGGGAGTCTGGCTGAGCAGTTCTTC.

The V call is TRBV6-5, the J call TRBJ2-6; D gene uncertain. The V gene lost 11 bases and the J gene lost 2 bases, with 7 bases spanning the gap. The CDR3 has 12 residues. The V gene's germline CDR1 is MNHEY and CDR2 SVGAGI. The CDR3 is CAVSPGANVLTF. CDR3 in DNA: TGTGCCGTATCCCCTGGGGCCAACGTCCTGACTTTC.

The chain recombines TRBV6-2 or TRBV6-3 with TRBJ1-4; no reliable D call. Trimming left V 6 bases short and J 0 bases short, with 8 bases between. The length of the CDR3 is 14 residues. Germline V gene sequence: CDR1 MNHEY, CDR2 SVGEGT. In nucleotides, the CDR3 is TGTGCCAGCAGCCGCCCTGCAACTAATGAAAAACTGTTTTTT. The encoded protein is CASSRPATNEKLFF.

The chain links TRBV5-1 to TRBJ2-1; the D gene is possibly TRBD2 (5 bases). The CDR3 is 12 residues long. Trimming removed 5 bases at V and 6 bases at J, with 9 bases between. Per germline, CDR1 SGHRS and CDR2 YFSETQ. The CDR3 region is CASSPGTNEQFF. In DNA form, the CDR3 reads TGCGCCAGCAGTCCGGGAACCAATGAGCAGTTCTTC.

The gene calls are TRBV18 and TRBJ1-3, with 9 bases lining up with TRBD1. This CDR3 has 19 amino acids. Trimming removed 2 bases from V and 1 base from J; junction bases left unmatched: 12. From germline, CDR1 is KGHSH and CDR2 LQKENI. The CDR3 protein is CASSPAFPDRGFSGNTIYF. CDR3 in DNA: TGTGCCAGCTCACCAGCTTTCCCGGACAGGGGATTTTCTGGAAACACCATATATTTT.

The chain recombines TRBV5-1 with TRBJ2-3; TRBD2 matches at 15 bases. Per germline, CDR1 SGHRS and CDR2 YFSETQ. The CDR3 is 15 residues long. Trimming removed 4 bases from V and 6 bases from J; junction bases left unmatched: 3. CDR3 sequence reads: CASSIGLAGGDTQYF. CDR3 DNA sequence: TGCGCCAGCAGCATTGGACTAGCGGGAGGGGATACGCAGTATTTT.

This chain uses TRBV13 with TRBJ2-7; D is undetermined. Germline CDR1 PRHDT, CDR2 FYEKMQ (reference sequence). V was clipped by 0 bases and J by 5 bases, with 11 bases between them. The CDR3 has 14 residues. The CDR3 is CASSLGRSLHEQYF. The CDR3 DNA reads as TGTGCCAGCAGCTTAGGCCGTAGCCTCCACGAGCAGTACTTC.

This clone is a singleton in its sample. The rearrangement links TRBV29-1 to TRBJ1-3; weak D call: TRBD1 (5 bases). Germline V gives CDR1 SQVTM, CDR2 ANQGSEA. The CDR3 is 17 amino acids. Trimming left V 0 bases short and J 4 bases short, with 19 bases between. CDR3 residues: CSVEDSRSGLVGNTIYF. The CDR3 DNA reads as TGCAGCGTTGAAGATTCCCGCTCAGGGCTGGTCGGAAACACCATATATTTT.

The chain is built from TRBV27 and TRBJ1-6; a possible D gene is TRBD1 (6 bases). The CDR3 loop spans 16 amino acids. Germline V gene data show CDR1 as MNHEY and CDR2 as SMNVEV (reference sequence). Trimming took 3 bases from V and 5 from J, leaving 14 bases between them. The CDR3 spells CASSFGGPNNNSPLHF. In nucleotides, the CDR3 is TGTGCCAGCAGTTTCGGGGGGCCTAATAATAATTCACCCCTCCACTTT.

J is TRBJ2-7 and V is TRBV30; D gene uncertain. Germline V gene lookup returns CDR1 GTSNPN and CDR2 SVGIG (reference sequence). V was shortened by 5 bases and J by 0 bases, with 8 bases between the two germline ends. CDR3 length: 12 amino acids. The CDR3 DNA sequence: TGTGCCTGGCAGGAAAGCTCCTACGAGCAGTACTTC. The encoded protein is CAWQESSYEQYF.

This clone was counted once. The V and J genes are TRBV28 and TRBJ1-2, with D perhaps TRBD1 (6 bases). This CDR3 region has 15 residues. Germline V gene data show CDR1 as MDHEN and CDR2 as SYDVKM. The V gene lost 3 bases and the J gene lost 5 bases, with 16 bases spanning the gap. CDR3 region: CASSFLQGVGYGYTF. In DNA form, the CDR3 reads TGTGCCAGCAGTTTCTTACAGGGAGTCGGTTATGGCTACACCTTC.

This chain connects TRBV5-1 to TRBJ2-7, with 10 bases fitting TRBD2. Trimming took 1 base from V and 4 from J; bases not matched to a gene: 5. Germline CDR1 SGHRS, CDR2 YFSETQ. The CDR3 sequence is 15 residues long. The CDR3 here is CASSLTSGASYEQYF. The DNA of the CDR3 is TGCGCCAGCAGCTTGACTAGCGGGGCATCATACGAGCAGTACTTC. Complete variable domain (other parts from reference TRBV5-1 and TRBJ2-7): KAGVTQTPRYLIKTRGQQVTLSCSPISGHRSVSWYQQTPGQGLQFLFEYFSETQRNKGNFPGRFSGRQFSNSRSEMNVSTLELGDSALYLCASSLTSGASYEQYFGPGTRLTVT.

The chain links TRBV5-4 to TRBJ1-6; possible D gene TRBD1, 6 bases. The V gene's germline CDR1 is SGHNT and CDR2 YYREEE (reference sequence). V was cut by 0 bases and J by 7 bases, with 17 bases left in between. This CDR3 has 17 residues. CDR3 loop: CASSLGGTSVFNSPLHF. As DNA, the CDR3 is TGTGCCAGCAGCTTGGGAGGGACATCGGTATTCAATTCACCCCTCCACTTT. Variable domain in full (rest from reference TRBV5-4 and TRBJ1-6): ETGVTQSPTHLIKTRGQQVTLRCSSQSGHNTVSWYQQALGQGPQFIFQYYREEENGRGNFPPRFSGLQFPNYSSELNVNALELDDSALYLCASSLGGTSVFNSPLHFGNGTRLTVT.

The chain uses TRBV9 and TRBJ2-3; TRBD2 is a possible D gene (6 bases). This CDR3 comprises 16 residues. V lost 0 bases and J lost 2, with 13 bases in between. CDR1 is SGDLS, CDR2 YYNGEE, per germline. CDR3 sequence reads: CASSVVGDFNTDTQYF. Here the CDR3 DNA reads TGTGCCAGCAGCGTAGTGGGGGACTTCAACACAGATACGCAGTATTTT.

The rearrangement joins TRBV4-3 to TRBJ2-3; D tentatively fits TRBD1 or TRBD2 (5 bases each). The germline gives CDR1 LGHNA, CDR2 YSLEER. V dropped 1 base and J dropped 0 bases, with 11 bases sitting between them. There are 16 residues in the CDR3. The CDR3 loop reads CASSQVRGPSTDTQYF. In DNA form, the CDR3 reads TGCGCCAGCAGCCAAGTCCGGGGCCCAAGCACAGATACGCAGTATTTT.

Points on this clone: At one boundary the junction diverges from the germline segment, which might be a read error. The genes are TRBV7-7 and TRBJ2-3, with a possible D match to TRBD2 (6 bases). CDR3 length: 14 residues. Germline V CDR1 and CDR2: SSHAT, FNYEAQ (reference sequence). The CDR3 bases are TGTGCTAGCAGCTTACGCGGGACGGGCGATACGCAGTATTTT. This translates into CASSLRGTGDTQYF. Using reference TRBV7-7 and TRBJ2-3 for the parts outside the CDR3, the full variable domain is GAGVSQSPRYKVTKRGQDVTLRCDPISSHATLYWYQQALGQGPEFLTYFNYEAQPDKSGLPSDRFSAERPEGSISTLTIQRTEQRDSAMYRCASSLRGTGDTQYFGPGTRLTVL.

J is TRBJ2-5 and V is TRBV9; 9 bases align to TRBD2. The junction had 4 bases not matched to a gene; V was cut back by 0 bases and J by 4 bases. Germline CDR1 SGDLS, CDR2 YYNGEE. This CDR3 is 15 amino acids long. In nucleotides, the CDR3 is TGTGCCAGCAGCGTAGCCAGCGGGAGGCGAGAGACCCAGTACTTC. Amino acid sequence: CASSVASGRRETQYF.

This chain connects TRBV28 to TRBJ2-2; no clear D. The CDR3 has 13 amino acids. CDR1 is MDHEN and CDR2 is SYDVKM in the germline V gene. Trimming stripped 6 bases from V and 2 bases from J, with 7 bases between. This CDR3 is CASRDGNTGELFF. CDR3 DNA: TGTGCCAGCAGGGACGGAAACACCGGGGAGCTGTTTTTT. The whole variable domain, remainder taken from reference TRBV28 and TRBJ2-2, is DVKVTQSSRYLVKRTGEKVFLECVQDMDHENMFWYRQDPGLGLRLIYFSYDVKMKEKGDIPEGYSVSREKKERFSLILESASTNQTSMYLCASRDGNTGELFFGEGSRLTVL.

V is TRBV5-1 and J is TRBJ2-1; 9 bases fit TRBD2. The junction had 0 bases not matched to a gene; V was cut back by 0 bases and J by 2 bases. Germline loops: CDR1 SGHRS, CDR2 YFSETQ. The CDR3 extends over 15 amino acids. DNA of the CDR3: TGCGCCAGCAGCTTGGGACTAGCGGCCTACAATGAGCAGTTCTTC. Its protein product is CASSLGLAAYNEQFF.